What follows are 31 T cell receptor beta chains derived from one specimen sequenced in a study of identical twins. TCRdb re-derived calls from the 5' RACE reads in MiXCR, one entry per CDR3 protein. Here the sample spans under 350,000 distinct CDR3 sequences, 8.5% to 9.5% being singletons. The sample was also reused in another study, on yellow fever vaccine responses in identical twins.

The sample was CD8+ T cells sorted from blood. These receptors all come from a woman under 30 in good health.

This clonotype was counted at least ten times. V usage is TRBV7-9 and J usage is TRBJ1-5, with 7 bases that match TRBD1. CDR3 length equals 14 residues. Unmatched junction bases numbered 4, after V lost 4 bases and J lost 4 bases. Germline V gives CDR1 SEHNR, CDR2 FQNEAQ (reference sequence). The CDR3 DNA follows: TGTGCCAGCAGCTCACAGACAGGGAATCAGCCCCAGCATTTT. It translates to CASSSQTGNQPQHF.

In its sample, this clonotype was seen a few times. The chain uses TRBV7-8 and TRBJ1-5, with 8 bases lining up with TRBD1. CDR3 length: 17 residues. The germline V gene has CDR1 SGHVS and CDR2 FQNEAQ. The J segment lost 0 bases and the V segment lost 2 bases, leaving 6 bases of the junction unmatched. CDR3 loop: CASSLYVGQVSNQPQHF. The CDR3 nucleotides are TGTGCCAGCAGCTTATATGTGGGACAGGTTAGCAATCAGCCCCAGCATTTT.

The rearrangement joins TRBV11-2 to TRBJ2-4, with D unclear. V was trimmed by 6 bases and J by 0 bases, leaving 15 bases between them. Germline loops: CDR1 SGHAT, CDR2 FQNNGV. This CDR3 region has 16 residues. Here the CDR3 reads CASRPNRNLAKNIQYF. DNA of the CDR3: TGTGCCAGCAGGCCCAACAGAAACTTAGCCAAAAACATTCAGTACTTC.

This clonotype was seen ten or more times. The V and J genes are TRBV12-3 or TRBV12-4 and TRBJ2-5, with D unresolved. Trimming pared 5 bases from V and 0 bases from J, leaving 7 bases between. CDR3 length: 13 residues. The CDR3 spells CASSQPNQETQYF. CDR3 nucleotides: TGTGCCAGCAGTCAACCGAACCAAGAGACCCAGTACTTC.

This clonotype was recorded a few times. V and J are TRBV6-2 or TRBV6-3 and TRBJ2-3; D uncertain. Trimming stripped 2 bases from V and 4 bases from J, with 4 bases between. Germline CDR1 MNHEY, CDR2 SVGEGT. The CDR3 has 12 residues. CDR3 nucleotides: TGTGCCAGCAGTTACGTCGCAGATACGCAGTATTTT. This gives the protein CASSYVADTQYF.

This clonotype was counted between two and nine times. V and J are TRBV6-5 and TRBJ2-1; TRBD2 agrees at 7 bases. The trim removed 6 bases at V and 7 bases at J, leaving 12 bases unmatched. The CDR3 totals 15 residues. Germline CDR1 is MNHEY and CDR2 is SVGAGI. The CDR3 DNA reads TGTGCCAGCAGACTCGGACTAGAACACTTGAATGAGCAGTTCTTC. Its protein product is CASRLGLEHLNEQFF.

This clonotype occurred a few times. The CDR3 DNA reads as TGCGCCAGCAGCCCAGGACAGCTCACAGATACGCAGTATTTT. It specifies CASSPGQLTDTQYF. This chain connects TRBV4-3 to TRBJ2-3, with a possible D match to TRBD1 (6 bases). V dropped 4 bases and J dropped 2 bases, with 10 bases sitting between them. Germline V gene sequence: CDR1 LGHNA, CDR2 YSLEER. There are 14 residues in the CDR3.

The V call is TRBV28, the J call TRBJ2-7, with TRBD2 matching 13 bases. The CDR3 extends over 15 amino acids. The germline CDR1 and CDR2 sequences are MDHEN and SYDVKM. With 10 bases clipped from V and 5 bases from J, the junction kept 11 bases outside the gene matches. The CDR3 DNA reads as TGTGCCACCCTACTAGCGGGAGGGCCAAGCCACGAGCAGTACTTC. Its protein product is CATLLAGGPSHEQYF.

This clonotype has ten or more counts. This chain connects TRBV15 to TRBJ2-3; D remains ambiguous. Trimming stripped 0 bases from V and 3 bases from J, with 7 bases between. The CDR3 length is 14 residues. Germline V gene data show CDR1 as LNHNV and CDR2 as YYDKDF (reference sequence). CDR3 nucleotide sequence: TGTGCCACCAGCAGAGATCAAGAGACAGATACGCAGTATTTT. Protein sequence: CATSRDQETDTQYF.

This clonotype has only a few counts. This chain uses TRBV24-1 with TRBJ2-5; D gene unclear. This CDR3 contains 13 residues. V lost 2 bases and J 2 bases, leaving 5 bases between the germline ends. Germline V gene sequence: CDR1 KGHDR, CDR2 SFDVKD. This CDR3 reads CATSDYLQETQYF. The CDR3, as DNA: TGTGCCACCAGTGATTACTTACAAGAGACCCAGTACTTC.

The V gene is TRBV9, the J gene TRBJ2-3, with 7 bases fitting TRBD1. Losses at the gene ends were 2 bases for V and 6 bases for J; bases not matched to a gene: 9. This CDR3 contains 15 residues. Germline V lookup: CDR1 SGDLS, CDR2 YYNGEE. The chain's CDR3 is CASSVSGTERDTQYF. The CDR3, as DNA: TGTGCCAGCAGCGTTTCGGGGACAGAGAGGGATACGCAGTATTTT.

This clonotype was observed many times. V is TRBV29-1 and J is TRBJ2-1; maybe TRBD2 (6 bases). This CDR3 has 14 amino acids. Trimming pared 7 bases from V and 2 bases from J, leaving 15 bases between. Germline V gives CDR1 SQVTM, CDR2 ANQGSEA. The CDR3 is CSAQSGFAYNEQFF. In nucleotides, the CDR3 is TGCAGCGCACAAAGCGGGTTCGCCTACAATGAGCAGTTCTTC.

This clonotype was seen repeatedly, ten times or more. The chain joins TRBV29-1 to TRBJ2-5; 7 positions agree with TRBD2. V lost 3 bases to trimming and J lost 5 bases; unmatched junction nucleotides: 6. Germline V gene sequence: CDR1 SQVTM, CDR2 ANQGSEA. The CDR3 extends over 13 amino acids. For the CDR3, the DNA is TGCAGCGTTGAGGGAGGGTATGTGGAGACCCAGTACTTC. Residues: CSVEGGYVETQYF. Combining the CDR3 with reference TRBV29-1 and TRBJ2-5 gives the whole variable domain SAVISQKPSRDICQRGTSLTIQCQVDSQVTMMFWYRQQPGQSLTLIATANQGSEATYESGFVIDKFPISRPNLTFSTLTVSNMSPEDSSIYLCSVEGGYVETQYFGPGTRLLVL.

A few counts support this clonotype. V and J are TRBV20-1 and TRBJ1-2; D unclear. Trimming shortened V by 0 bases and J by 5 bases, and 25 bases separated the two germline ends. The CDR3 totals 18 residues. Germline V gene lookup returns CDR1 DFQATT and CDR2 SNEGSKA (reference sequence). CDR3 in amino acids: CSARDRNAFKGLLYGYTF. CDR3 bases: TGCAGTGCTAGAGATAGGAACGCGTTTAAAGGGCTCCTTTATGGCTACACCTTC.

This clonotype has ten or more counts. V usage is TRBV12-5 and J usage is TRBJ2-5, with D perhaps matching TRBD1 (7 bases). Per germline, CDR1 LGHNT and CDR2 FRNRAP. The CDR3 sequence is 12 residues long. The germline V and J ends were trimmed by 6 bases and 4 bases, with 9 bases remaining between them. Written as DNA, the CDR3 is TGTGCTAGTGGGCAGGGGGGAGAGACCCAGTACTTC. This sequence encodes CASGQGGETQYF.

This clonotype was observed a handful of times. This chain connects TRBV7-8 to TRBJ2-7; D tentatively fits TRBD1 or TRBD2 (5 bases each). Per the germline V gene, CDR1 is SGHVS and CDR2 is FQNEAQ. The CDR3 is 13 amino acids. Trimming shortened V by 1 base and J by 5 bases, and 9 bases separated the two germline ends. CDR3 nucleotide sequence: TGTGCCAGCAGCTTAGTGGGGGTCCACGAGCAGTACTTC. Protein sequence: CASSLVGVHEQYF.

The V call is TRBV10-3, the J call TRBJ1-2; possibly TRBD1 for D (5 bases). V lost 4 bases and J lost 6, with 12 bases in between. Germline CDR1 ENHRY, CDR2 SYGVKD. The CDR3 sequence is 13 residues long. The CDR3, as DNA: TGTGCCATCAGTGCCCTGACAGCCGATGGCTACACCTTC. This sequence encodes CAISALTADGYTF.

This clonotype was found many times. V gene TRBV6-2 or TRBV6-3 combines with J gene TRBJ2-2; 8 bases align to TRBD2. This CDR3 has 15 residues. Germline V gene sequence: CDR1 MNHEY, CDR2 SVGEGT. Trimming at V came to 2 bases and at J to 6 bases, leaving 5 bases not matched to a gene. CDR3 sequence reads: CASSYSTSGSGELFF. CDR3 nucleotide sequence: TGTGCCAGCAGTTACAGTACTAGCGGTTCCGGGGAGCTGTTTTTT.

V gene TRBV7-9 combines with J gene TRBJ1-1, with 7 bases fitting TRBD1. J lost 4 bases, V lost 3 bases, and 8 bases had no gene match. CDR1 is SEHNR, CDR2 FQNEAQ, per germline (reference sequence). CDR3 length: 15 residues. DNA of the CDR3: TGTGCCAGCAGCTTCCCCGACAGGGTCGGCACTGAAGCTTTCTTT. Protein product: CASSFPDRVGTEAFF.

This clonotype was seen a handful of times. The chain has TRBV29-1 and TRBJ2-5; D is unclear. Deletions cut 4 bases from V and 9 bases from J, with 18 bases between. Germline CDR1 SQVTM, CDR2 ANQGSEA. The CDR3 spans 13 residues. The CDR3 region has the DNA TGCAGCGTTGCGTTGGATGGAGAATGGGCCCAGTACTTC. Its translation: CSVALDGEWAQYF.

The V gene is TRBV20-1, the J gene TRBJ2-6; a weak D match, TRBD2 (6 bases). The CDR3 length is 17 residues. Germline V gives CDR1 DFQATT, CDR2 SNEGSKA (reference sequence). V was trimmed by 3 bases and J by 4 bases, leaving 19 bases between them. The CDR3 sequence is CSASPPRAGSGANVLTF. The CDR3 nucleotides are TGCAGTGCTAGCCCCCCACGGGCGGGGTCCGGGGCCAACGTCCTGACTTTC.

At least ten counts were recorded for this clonotype. This chain links TRBV7-9 with TRBJ2-7; possible D gene TRBD2, 5 bases. The V end was cut by 1 base, the J end by 3 bases, with 10 bases between. Germline CDR1 is SEHNR and CDR2 is FQNEAQ (reference sequence). This CDR3 is 14 amino acids long. CDR3 sequence reads: CASSLDGELYEQYF. CDR3 sequence (DNA): TGTGCCAGCAGCTTAGACGGGGAACTCTACGAGCAGTACTTC.

This clonotype was recorded at least ten times. The chain uses TRBV20-1 and TRBJ1-2; TRBD1 aligns across 7 bases. Germline V lookup: CDR1 DFQATT, CDR2 SNEGSKA (reference sequence). With 5 bases clipped from V and 8 bases from J, the junction kept 8 bases outside the gene matches. The CDR3 runs 12 residues. The DNA of the CDR3 is TGCAGTGCTGAGGGGGCGTTAGGCGGCTACACCTTC. This sequence encodes CSAEGALGGYTF.

This clonotype was counted many times. The chain combines TRBV7-9 with TRBJ2-1; 12 positions agree with TRBD2. The germline V gene encodes CDR1 SEHNR and CDR2 FQNEAQ (reference sequence). The CDR3 consists of 16 residues. V gave up 5 bases and J gave up 7 bases; unmatched junction bases: 9. This chain's CDR3 is CASSTPTSGSRNEQFF. The CDR3 DNA is TGTGCCAGCAGCACTCCGACTAGCGGGAGTCGGAATGAGCAGTTCTTC.

The V call is TRBV20-1, the J call TRBJ2-1, with TRBD2 matching 12 bases. The CDR3 is 15 amino acids. V was clipped by 6 bases and J by 2 bases; unmatched bases: 5. Germline CDR1 reads DFQATT; CDR2 reads SNEGSKA (reference sequence). DNA of the CDR3: TGCAGTGCGACGACTAGCGGGAGACCCTACAATGAGCAGTTCTTC. It specifies CSATTSGRPYNEQFF.

This clonotype has a count of ten or more. DNA for the CDR3: TGTGCCAGCAGTCCCACGGGGGCGGAGTACGAGCAGTACTTC. It codes for CASSPTGAEYEQYF. The chain combines TRBV12-3 or TRBV12-4 with TRBJ2-7; D possibly uses TRBD1 or TRBD2 (6 bases each). The CDR3 consists of 14 residues. V lost 5 bases, J lost 4 bases, and 15 bases lay in between.

The CDR3 region is CASSPWVAGIEETQYF. CDR3 coding DNA: TGTGCCAGCAGCCCGTGGGTAGCGGGGATCGAAGAGACCCAGTACTTC. The rearrangement links TRBV3-1 to TRBJ2-5; 8 positions agree with TRBD2. CDR1 and CDR2 (germline): LGHDT, YNNKEL (reference sequence). The length of the CDR3 is 16 residues. V lost 4 bases and J lost 3; bases outside the gene matches: 10.

This clonotype was counted at least ten times. This sequence joins TRBV12-3 or TRBV12-4 and TRBJ1-4; tentative D call: TRBD1 (5 bases). V was shortened by 6 bases and J by 5 bases, with 16 bases between the two germline ends. This CDR3 region has 15 residues. The CDR3, as DNA: TGTGCCAGCAGAAAAGACAGATCTTGGAATGAAAAACTGTTTTTT. Its translation is CASRKDRSWNEKLFF.

Only a few counts were recorded for this clonotype. The chain uses TRBV24-1 and TRBJ2-7; D is unclear. From germline, CDR1 is KGHDR and CDR2 SFDVKD. This CDR3 contains 13 residues. Trimming removed 5 bases from V and 4 bases from J, with 11 bases in between. The CDR3 bases are TGTGCCACCAGTGGTCTGAATCCGTACGAGCAGTACTTC. Translating it yields CATSGLNPYEQYF.

This clonotype came up many times. The chain is built from TRBV29-1 and TRBJ2-1, with D possibly being TRBD1 (6 bases). The V and J ends lost 3 bases and 8 bases respectively, with 11 bases between them. Germline CDR1 reads SQVTM; CDR2 reads ANQGSEA. This CDR3 is 12 amino acids long. CDR3: CSVEKQGYEQFF. The DNA for the CDR3 is TGCAGCGTTGAGAAACAGGGCTATGAGCAGTTCTTC.

This clonotype was detected a few times. The rearrangement joins TRBV5-1 to TRBJ2-1; D is possibly TRBD2 (6 bases). The germline gives CDR1 SGHRS, CDR2 YFSETQ. Trimming shortened V by 5 bases and J by 10 bases, and 16 bases separated the two germline ends. The CDR3 sequence is 13 residues long. The DNA for the CDR3 is TGCGCCAGCAGGGGCGGGGCCCCGGGGGAGCAGTTCTTC. This sequence encodes CASRGGAPGEQFF.